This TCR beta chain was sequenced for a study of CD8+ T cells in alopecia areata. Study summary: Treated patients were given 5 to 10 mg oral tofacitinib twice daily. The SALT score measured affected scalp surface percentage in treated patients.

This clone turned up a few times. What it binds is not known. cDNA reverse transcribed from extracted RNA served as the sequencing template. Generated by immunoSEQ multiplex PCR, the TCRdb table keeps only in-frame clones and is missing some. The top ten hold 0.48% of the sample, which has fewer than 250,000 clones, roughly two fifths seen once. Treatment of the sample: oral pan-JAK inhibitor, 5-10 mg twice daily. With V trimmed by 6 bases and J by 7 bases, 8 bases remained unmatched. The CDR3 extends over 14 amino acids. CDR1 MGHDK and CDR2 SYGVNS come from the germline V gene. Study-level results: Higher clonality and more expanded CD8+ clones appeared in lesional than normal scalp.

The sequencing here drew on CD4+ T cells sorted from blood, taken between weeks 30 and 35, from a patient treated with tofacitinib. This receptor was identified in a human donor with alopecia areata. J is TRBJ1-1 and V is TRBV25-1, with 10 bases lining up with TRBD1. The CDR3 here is CASRRQGANDEAFF. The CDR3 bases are TGTGCCAGCAGGAGACAGGGGGCGAACGATGAAGCTTTCTTT.